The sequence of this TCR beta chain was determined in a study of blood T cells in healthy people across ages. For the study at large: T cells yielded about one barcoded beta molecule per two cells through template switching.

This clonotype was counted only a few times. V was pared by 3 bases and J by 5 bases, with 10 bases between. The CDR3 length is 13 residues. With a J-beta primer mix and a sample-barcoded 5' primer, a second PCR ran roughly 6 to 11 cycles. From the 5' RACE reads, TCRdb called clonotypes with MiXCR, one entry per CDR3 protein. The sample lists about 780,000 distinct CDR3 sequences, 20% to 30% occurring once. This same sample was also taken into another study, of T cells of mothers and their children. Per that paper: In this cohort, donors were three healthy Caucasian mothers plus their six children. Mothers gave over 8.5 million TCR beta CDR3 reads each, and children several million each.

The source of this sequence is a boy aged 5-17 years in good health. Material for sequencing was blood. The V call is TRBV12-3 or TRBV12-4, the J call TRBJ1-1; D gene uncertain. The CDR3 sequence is CASSFSQETEAFF. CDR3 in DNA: TGTGCCAGCAGTTTCTCCCAGGAAACTGAAGCTTTCTTT.